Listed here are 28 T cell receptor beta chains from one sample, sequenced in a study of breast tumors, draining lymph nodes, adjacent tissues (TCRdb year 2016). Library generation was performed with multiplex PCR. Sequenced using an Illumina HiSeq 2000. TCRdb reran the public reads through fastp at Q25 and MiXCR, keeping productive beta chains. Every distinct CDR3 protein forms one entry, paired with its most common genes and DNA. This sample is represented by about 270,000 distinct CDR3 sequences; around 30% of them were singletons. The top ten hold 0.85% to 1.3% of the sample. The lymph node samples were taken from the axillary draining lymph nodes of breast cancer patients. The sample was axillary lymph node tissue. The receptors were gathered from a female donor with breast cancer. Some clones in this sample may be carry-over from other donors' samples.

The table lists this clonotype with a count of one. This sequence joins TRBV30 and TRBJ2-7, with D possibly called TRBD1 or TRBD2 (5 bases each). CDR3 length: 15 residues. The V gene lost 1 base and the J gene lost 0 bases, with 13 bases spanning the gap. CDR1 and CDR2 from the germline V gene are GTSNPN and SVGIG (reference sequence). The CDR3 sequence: CAWSAPPGTSYEQYF. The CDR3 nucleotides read TGTGCCTGGAGTGCCCCTCCCGGGACCTCCTACGAGCAGTACTTC.

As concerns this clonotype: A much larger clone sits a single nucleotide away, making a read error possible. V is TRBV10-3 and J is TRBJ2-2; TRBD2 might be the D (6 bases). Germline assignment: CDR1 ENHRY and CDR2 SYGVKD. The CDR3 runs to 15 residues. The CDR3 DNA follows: TGTGCCAGCAGTTATTCGGCGGGGCACGCCGGGGAGCTGTTTTTT. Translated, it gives CASSYSAGHAGELFF.

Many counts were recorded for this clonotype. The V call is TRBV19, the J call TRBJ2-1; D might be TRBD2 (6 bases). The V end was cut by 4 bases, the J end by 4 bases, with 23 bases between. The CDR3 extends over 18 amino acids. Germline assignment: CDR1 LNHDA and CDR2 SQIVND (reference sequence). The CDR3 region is CASSTLRSPGASYNEQFF. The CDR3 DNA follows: TGTGCCAGTAGTACATTGAGGAGCCCGGGAGCGTCTTACAATGAGCAGTTCTTC.

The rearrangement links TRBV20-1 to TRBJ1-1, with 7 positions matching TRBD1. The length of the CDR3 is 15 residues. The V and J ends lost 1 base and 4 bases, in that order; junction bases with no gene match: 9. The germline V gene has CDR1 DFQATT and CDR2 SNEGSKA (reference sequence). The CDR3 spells CSARVRAGGPTEAFF. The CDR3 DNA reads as TGCAGTGCTAGAGTTCGGGCAGGGGGTCCCACTGAAGCTTTCTTT.

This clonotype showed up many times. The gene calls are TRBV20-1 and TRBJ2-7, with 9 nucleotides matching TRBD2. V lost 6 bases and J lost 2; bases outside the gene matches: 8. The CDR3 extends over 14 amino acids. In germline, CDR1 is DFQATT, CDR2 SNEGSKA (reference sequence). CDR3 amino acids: CSATGTSTTYEQYF. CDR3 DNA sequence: TGCAGTGCCACCGGGACTAGCACAACCTACGAGCAGTACTTC.

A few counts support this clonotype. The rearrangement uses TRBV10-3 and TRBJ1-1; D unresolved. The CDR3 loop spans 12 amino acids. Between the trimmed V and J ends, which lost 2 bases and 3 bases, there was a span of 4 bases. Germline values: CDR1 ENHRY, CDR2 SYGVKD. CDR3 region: CAISEGYTEAFF. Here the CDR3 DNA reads TGTGCCATCAGTGAGGGGTACACTGAAGCTTTCTTT.

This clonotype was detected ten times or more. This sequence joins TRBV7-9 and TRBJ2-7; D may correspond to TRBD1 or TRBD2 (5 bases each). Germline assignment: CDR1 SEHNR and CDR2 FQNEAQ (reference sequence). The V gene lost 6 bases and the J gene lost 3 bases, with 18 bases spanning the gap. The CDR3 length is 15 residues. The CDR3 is CASRPTGRNYYEQYF. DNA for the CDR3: TGTGCCAGCAGACCAACGGGACGTAACTACTACGAGCAGTACTTC. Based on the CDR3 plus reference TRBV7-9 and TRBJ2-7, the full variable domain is DTGVSQNPRHKITKRGQNVTFRCDPISEHNRLYWYRQTLGQGPEFLTYFQNEAQLEKSRLLSDRFSAERPKGSFSTLEIQRTEQGDSAMYLCASRPTGRNYYEQYFGPGTRLTVT.

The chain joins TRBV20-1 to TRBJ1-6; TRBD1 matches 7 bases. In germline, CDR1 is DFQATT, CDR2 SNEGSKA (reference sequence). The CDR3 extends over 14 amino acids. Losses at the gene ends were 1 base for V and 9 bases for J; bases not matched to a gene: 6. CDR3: CSARVGTAASPLHF. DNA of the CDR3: TGCAGTGCTAGAGTCGGGACAGCGGCTTCACCCCTCCACTTT.

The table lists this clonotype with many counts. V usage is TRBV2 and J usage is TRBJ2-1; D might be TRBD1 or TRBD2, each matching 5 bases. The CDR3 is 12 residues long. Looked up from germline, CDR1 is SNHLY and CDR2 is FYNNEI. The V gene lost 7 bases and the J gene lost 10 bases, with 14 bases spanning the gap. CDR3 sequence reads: CASNPGALEQFF. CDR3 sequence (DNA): TGTGCCAGCAACCCCGGGGCCTTAGAGCAGTTCTTC.

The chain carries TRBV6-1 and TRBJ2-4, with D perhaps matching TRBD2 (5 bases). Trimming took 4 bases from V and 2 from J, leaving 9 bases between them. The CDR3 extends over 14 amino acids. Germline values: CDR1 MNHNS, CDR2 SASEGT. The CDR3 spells CASSVASPKNIQYF. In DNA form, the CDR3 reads TGTGCCAGCAGTGTTGCTAGCCCCAAAAACATTCAGTACTTC.

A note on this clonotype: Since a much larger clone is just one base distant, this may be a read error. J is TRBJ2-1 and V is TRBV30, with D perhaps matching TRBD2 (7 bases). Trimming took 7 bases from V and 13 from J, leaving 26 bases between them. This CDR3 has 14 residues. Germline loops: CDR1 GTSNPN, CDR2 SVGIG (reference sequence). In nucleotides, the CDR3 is TGTGCCTCTGGGGGGGGGGCTAGCAGAGAGACCCAGTTCTTC. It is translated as CASGGGASRETQFF.

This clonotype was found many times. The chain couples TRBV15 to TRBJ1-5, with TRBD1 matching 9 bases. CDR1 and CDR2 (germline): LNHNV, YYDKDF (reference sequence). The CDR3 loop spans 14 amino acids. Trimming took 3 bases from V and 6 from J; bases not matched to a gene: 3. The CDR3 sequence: CATSRDRGLQPQHF. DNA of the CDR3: TGTGCCACCAGCAGGGACAGGGGCCTTCAGCCCCAGCATTTT. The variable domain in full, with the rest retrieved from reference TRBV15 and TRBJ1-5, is DAMVIQNPRYQVTQFGKPVTLSCSQTLNHNVMYWYQQKSSQAPKLLFHYYDKDFNNEADTPDNFQSRRPNTSFCFLDIRSPGLGDTAMYLCATSRDRGLQPQHFGDGTRLSIL.

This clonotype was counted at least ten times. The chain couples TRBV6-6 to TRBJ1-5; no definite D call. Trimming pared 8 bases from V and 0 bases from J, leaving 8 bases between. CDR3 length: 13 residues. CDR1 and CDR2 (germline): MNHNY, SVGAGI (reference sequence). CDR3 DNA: TGTGCCAGCGGCACGGGTAGCAATCAGCCCCAGCATTTT. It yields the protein CASGTGSNQPQHF.

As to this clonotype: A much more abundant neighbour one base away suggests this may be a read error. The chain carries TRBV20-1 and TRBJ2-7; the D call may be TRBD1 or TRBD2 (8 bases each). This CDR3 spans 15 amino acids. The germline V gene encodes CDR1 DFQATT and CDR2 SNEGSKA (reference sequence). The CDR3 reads CSAAGAGGNHYERYF. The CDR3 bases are TGCAGTGCAGCGGGGGCAGGGGGCAACCACTACGAGCGGTACTTC.

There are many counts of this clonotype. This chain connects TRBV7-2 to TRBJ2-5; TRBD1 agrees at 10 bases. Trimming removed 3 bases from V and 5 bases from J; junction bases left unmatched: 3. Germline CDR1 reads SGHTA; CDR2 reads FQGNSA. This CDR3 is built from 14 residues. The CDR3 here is CASSFDRGHETQYF. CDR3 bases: TGTGCCAGCAGCTTCGACAGGGGGCATGAGACCCAGTACTTC.

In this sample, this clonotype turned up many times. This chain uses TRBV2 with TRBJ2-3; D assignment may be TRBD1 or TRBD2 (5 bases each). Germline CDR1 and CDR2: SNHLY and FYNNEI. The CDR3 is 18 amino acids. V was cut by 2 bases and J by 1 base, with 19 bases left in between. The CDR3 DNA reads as TGTGCCAGCAGTGAATTGGCCGATGGGGGAGTGGGCACAGATACGCAGTATTTT. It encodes CASSELADGGVGTDTQYF.

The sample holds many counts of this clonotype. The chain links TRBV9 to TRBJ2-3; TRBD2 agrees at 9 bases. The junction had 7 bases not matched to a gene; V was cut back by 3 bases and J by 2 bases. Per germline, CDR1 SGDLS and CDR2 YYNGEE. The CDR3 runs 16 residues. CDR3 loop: CASSGRLAANTDTQYF. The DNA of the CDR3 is TGTGCCAGCAGCGGGCGACTAGCGGCTAACACAGATACGCAGTATTTT.

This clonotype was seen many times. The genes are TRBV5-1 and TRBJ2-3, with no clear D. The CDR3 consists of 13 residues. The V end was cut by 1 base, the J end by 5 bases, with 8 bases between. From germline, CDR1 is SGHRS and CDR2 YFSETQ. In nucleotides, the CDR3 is TGCGCCAGCAGCTTGCTAGTTGAAGATACGCAGTATTTT. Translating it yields CASSLLVEDTQYF. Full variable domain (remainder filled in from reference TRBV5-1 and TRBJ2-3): KAGVTQTPRYLIKTRGQQVTLSCSPISGHRSVSWYQQTPGQGLQFLFEYFSETQRNKGNFPGRFSGRQFSNSRSEMNVSTLELGDSALYLCASSLLVEDTQYFGPGTRLTVL.

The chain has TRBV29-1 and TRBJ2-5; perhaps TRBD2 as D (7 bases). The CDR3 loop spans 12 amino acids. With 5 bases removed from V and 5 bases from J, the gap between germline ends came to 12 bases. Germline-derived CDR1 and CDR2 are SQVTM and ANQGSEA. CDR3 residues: CSVRKGGETQYF. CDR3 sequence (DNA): TGCAGCGTTCGTAAGGGGGGGGAGACCCAGTACTTC.

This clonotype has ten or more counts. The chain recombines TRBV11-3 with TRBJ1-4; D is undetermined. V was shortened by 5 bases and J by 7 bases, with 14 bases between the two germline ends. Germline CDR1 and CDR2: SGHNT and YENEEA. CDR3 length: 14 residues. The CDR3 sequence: CASSHEGRGEKLFF. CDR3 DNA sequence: TGTGCCAGCAGCCATGAAGGTCGGGGTGAAAAACTGTTTTTT.

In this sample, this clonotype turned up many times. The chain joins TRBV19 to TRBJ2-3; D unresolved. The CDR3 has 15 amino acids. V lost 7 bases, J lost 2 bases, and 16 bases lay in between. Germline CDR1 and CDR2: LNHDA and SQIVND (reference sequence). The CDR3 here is CASTPRAEYTDTQYF. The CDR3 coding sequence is TGTGCCAGTACCCCCCGAGCTGAGTACACAGATACGCAGTATTTT.

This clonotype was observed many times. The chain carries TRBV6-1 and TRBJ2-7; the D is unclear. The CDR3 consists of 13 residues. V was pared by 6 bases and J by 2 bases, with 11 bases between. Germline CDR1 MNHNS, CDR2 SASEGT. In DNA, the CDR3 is TGTGCCAGCAGCACATACTCTACCTACGAGCAGTACTTC. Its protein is CASSTYSTYEQYF.

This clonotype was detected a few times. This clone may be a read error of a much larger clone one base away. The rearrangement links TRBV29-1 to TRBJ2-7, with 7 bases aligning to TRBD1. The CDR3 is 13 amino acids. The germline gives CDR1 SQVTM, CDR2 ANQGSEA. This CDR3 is CSVEGTGSYGQYF. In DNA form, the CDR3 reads TGCAGCGTTGAAGGGACAGGATCCTACGGGCAGTACTTC.

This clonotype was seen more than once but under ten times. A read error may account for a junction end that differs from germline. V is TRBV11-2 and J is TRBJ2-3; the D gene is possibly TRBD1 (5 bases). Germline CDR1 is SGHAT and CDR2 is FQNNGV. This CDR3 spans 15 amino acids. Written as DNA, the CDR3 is TGTGCCAGCAGCTTAATTGGCGGCCGCACAGGTACGCAGTATTTT. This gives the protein CASSLIGGRTGTQYF.

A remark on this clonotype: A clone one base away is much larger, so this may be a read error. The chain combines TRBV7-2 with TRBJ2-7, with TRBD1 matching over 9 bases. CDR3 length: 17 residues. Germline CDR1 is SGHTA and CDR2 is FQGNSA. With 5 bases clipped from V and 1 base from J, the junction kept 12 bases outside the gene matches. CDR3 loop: CASSGSPTGGPSYEQYF. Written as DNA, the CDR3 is TGTGCCAGCAGCGGATCTCCAACAGGGGGCCCTTCCTACGAGCAGTACTTC.

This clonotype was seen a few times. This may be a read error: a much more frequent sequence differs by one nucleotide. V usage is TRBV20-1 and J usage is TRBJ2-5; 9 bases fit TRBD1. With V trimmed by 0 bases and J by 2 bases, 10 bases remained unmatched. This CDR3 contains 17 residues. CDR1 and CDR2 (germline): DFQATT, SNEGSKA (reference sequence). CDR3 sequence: CSARDPWTGALQETQYF. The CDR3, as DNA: TGCAGTGCTAGAGATCCTTGGACAGGGGCCTTGCAAGAGACCCAGTACTTC.

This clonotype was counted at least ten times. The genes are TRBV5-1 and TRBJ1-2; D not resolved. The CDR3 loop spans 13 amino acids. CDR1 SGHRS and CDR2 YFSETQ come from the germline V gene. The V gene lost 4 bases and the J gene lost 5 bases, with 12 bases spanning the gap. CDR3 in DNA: TGCGCCAGCAGCCGGGGAATCGGGTATGGCTACACCTTC. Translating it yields CASSRGIGYGYTF. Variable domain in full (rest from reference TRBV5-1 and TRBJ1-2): KAGVTQTPRYLIKTRGQQVTLSCSPISGHRSVSWYQQTPGQGLQFLFEYFSETQRNKGNFPGRFSGRQFSNSRSEMNVSTLELGDSALYLCASSRGIGYGYTFGSGTRLTVV.

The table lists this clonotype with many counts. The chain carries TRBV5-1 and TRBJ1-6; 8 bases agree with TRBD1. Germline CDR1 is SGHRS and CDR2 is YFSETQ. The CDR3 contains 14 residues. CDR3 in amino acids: CASRGHRWDSPLHF. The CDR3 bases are TGCGCATCCAGGGGGCACAGGTGGGATTCACCCCTCCACTTT. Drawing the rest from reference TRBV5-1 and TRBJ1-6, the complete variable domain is KAGVTQTPRYLIKTRGQQVTLSCSPISGHRSVSWYQQTPGQGLQFLFEYFSETQRNKGNFPGRFSGRQFSNSRSEMNVSTLELGDSALYLCASRGHRWDSPLHFGNGTRLTVT.